This T cell receptor beta chain was captured by sequencing in a study of T cell changes during pregnancy in multiple sclerosis. The protocol was immunoSEQ multiplex PCR, while the TCRdb copy is restricted to in-frame clones and leaves out a portion. The data contain around 47,000 clones, almost 95% of them singletons. In germline, CDR1 is SEHNR, CDR2 FQNEAQ (reference sequence). The CDR3 runs 15 residues. The trim removed 5 bases at V and 6 bases at J, leaving 11 bases unmatched. The source is a female donor with multiple sclerosis, enrolled in a pregnancy study. The genes are TRBV7-9 and TRBJ2-7; 9 positions agree with TRBD1. Specimen: CD8+ T cells from peripheral blood mononuclear cells, collected in the first trimester of pregnancy. The CDR3 sequence: CASSPTQGASREQYF. The CDR3 DNA sequence: TGTGCCAGCAGCCCTACACAGGGGGCATCGCGCGAGCAGTACTTC.